This TCR beta chain originates from a study of blood T cell repertoires in COVID-19. As for the study in general: Some COVID-19 samples were acute and others convalescent; all came from the United States, Italy and Spain.

Per the authors' pipeline: How many nucleated cells were present was estimated from reference gene primer amplification. Profiled with immunoSEQ multiplex PCR; TCRdb holds only in-frame clones, not every one. V, J and clone size derive from that table, while D and trimming were established from the DNA sequence. The sample includes about 250,000 clones, approximately 86% of them seen just once. The germline CDR1 and CDR2 sequences are SNHLY and FYNNEI. V shed 5 bases and J shed 8 bases, with 16 bases lying between them. This CDR3 contains 15 residues. Recruitment covered over 20 US areas and drew participants whose ages spanned about 18 to 90 years. Cohorts were based on clinical histories the participants reported.

Input material: PBMCs or T cells enriched from blood (not recorded which). The clonotype was recovered from a woman younger than 45 with acute COVID-19. The chain combines TRBV2 with TRBJ1-6, with D uncertain. The CDR3 spells CASSPPGRRDSPLHF. CDR3 nucleotides: TGTGCCAGCAGTCCCCCTGGCAGGAGGGATTCACCCCTCCACTTT.